This TCR beta chain was sequenced during a study of identical twins. Each CDR3 protein is one row after TCRdb ran MiXCR on the 5' RACE reads. In the table there are about 890,000 distinct CDR3 sequences, 9% to 15% of which are singletons. This clonotype turned up a few times. These data were likewise used in another study, on yellow fever vaccine responses in identical twins. That work states: Among the twins, the vaccine T cell response reportedly seemed partly convergent and partly personalized.

The sequencing input was PBMCs. This TCR came from a woman aged 18-29 years in good health.

CDR3 sequence (DNA): TGCAGTGCTACCCCAAGAAACAGGGAAGGGGTTGATACGCAGTATTTT. It specifies CSATPRNREGVDTQYF. The chain uses TRBV20-1 and TRBJ2-3; D is perhaps TRBD1 (6 bases). CDR1 and CDR2 (germline): DFQATT, SNEGSKA (reference sequence). The V end was cut by 4 bases, the J end by 6 bases, with 23 bases between. The CDR3 loop spans 16 amino acids.